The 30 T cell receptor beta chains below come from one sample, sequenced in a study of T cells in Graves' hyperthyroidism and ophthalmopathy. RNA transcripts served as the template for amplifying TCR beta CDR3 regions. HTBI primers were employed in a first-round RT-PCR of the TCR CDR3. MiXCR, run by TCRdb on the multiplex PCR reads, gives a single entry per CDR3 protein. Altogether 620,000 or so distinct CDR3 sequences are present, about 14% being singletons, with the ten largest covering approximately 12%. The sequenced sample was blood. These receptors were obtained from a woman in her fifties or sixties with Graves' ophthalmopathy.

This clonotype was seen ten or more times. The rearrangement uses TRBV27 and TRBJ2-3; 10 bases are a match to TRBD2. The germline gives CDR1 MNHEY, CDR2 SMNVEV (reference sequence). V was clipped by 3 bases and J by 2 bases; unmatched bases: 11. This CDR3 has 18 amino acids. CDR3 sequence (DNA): TGTGCCAGCAGTTTTTCTTCCGGGACTAGCGTTTACACAGATACGCAGTATTTT. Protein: CASSFSSGTSVYTDTQYF.

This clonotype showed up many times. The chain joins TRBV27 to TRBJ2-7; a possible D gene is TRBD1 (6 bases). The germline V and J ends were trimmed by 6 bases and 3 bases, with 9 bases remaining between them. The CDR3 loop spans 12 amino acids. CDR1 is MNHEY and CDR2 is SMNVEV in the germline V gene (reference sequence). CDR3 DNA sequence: TGTGCCAGCAGAGGACAGTTCTACGAGCAGTACTTC. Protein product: CASRGQFYEQYF.

CDR3 sequence reads: CASSRQGERTYEQYF. The CDR3 bases are TGTGCCAGTAGTAGACAGGGGGAAAGGACCTACGAGCAGTACTTC. The chain carries TRBV19 and TRBJ2-7; 9 bases align to TRBD1. The CDR3 is 15 amino acids. In germline, CDR1 is LNHDA, CDR2 SQIVND (reference sequence). J gave up 2 bases and V 4 bases, and 6 bases lay outside the gene matches.

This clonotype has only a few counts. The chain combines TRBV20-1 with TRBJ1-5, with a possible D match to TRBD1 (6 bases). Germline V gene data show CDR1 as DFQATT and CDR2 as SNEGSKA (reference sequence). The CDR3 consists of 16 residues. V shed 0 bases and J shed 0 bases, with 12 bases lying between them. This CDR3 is CSARDGQPYSNQPQHF. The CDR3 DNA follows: TGCAGTGCTAGAGATGGACAGCCTTATAGCAATCAGCCCCAGCATTTT.

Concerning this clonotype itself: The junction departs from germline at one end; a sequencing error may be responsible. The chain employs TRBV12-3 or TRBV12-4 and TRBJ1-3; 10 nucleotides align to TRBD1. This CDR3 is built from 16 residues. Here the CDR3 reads CASSPRDRGPGSTIYF. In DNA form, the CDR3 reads TGTGCCAGTAGTCCCCGGGACAGGGGACCTGGAAGCACCATATATTTT.

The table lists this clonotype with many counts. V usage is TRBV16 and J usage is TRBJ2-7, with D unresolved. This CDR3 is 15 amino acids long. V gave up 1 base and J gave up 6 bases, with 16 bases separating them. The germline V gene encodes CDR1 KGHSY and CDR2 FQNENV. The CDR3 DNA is TGTGCCAGCAGCCAATTTGGCGACGGCAGTAGCGAGCAGTACTTC. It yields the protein CASSQFGDGSSEQYF. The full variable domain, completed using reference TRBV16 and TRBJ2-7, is GEEVAQTPKHLVRGEGQKAKLYCAPIKGHSYVFWYQQVLKNEFKFLISFQNENVFDETGMPKERFSAKCLPNSPCSLEIQATKLEDSAVYFCASSQFGDGSSEQYFGPGTRLTVT.

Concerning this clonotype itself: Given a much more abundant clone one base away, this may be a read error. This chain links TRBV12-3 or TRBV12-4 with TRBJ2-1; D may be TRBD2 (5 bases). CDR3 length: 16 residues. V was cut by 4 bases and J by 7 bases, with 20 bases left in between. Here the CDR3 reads CASSSQCLPRGNEQFF. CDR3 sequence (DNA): TGTGCCAGCAGTTCGCAGTGCCTCCCCCGGGGTAATGAGCAGTTCTTC.

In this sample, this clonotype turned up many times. CDR3 DNA sequence: TGTGCCAGCAGCGAAAGACAATTATCGGGCTACGAGCAGTACTTC. Protein product: CASSERQLSGYEQYF. V is TRBV13 and J is TRBJ2-7; D not resolved. The germline V gene has CDR1 PRHDT and CDR2 FYEKMQ (reference sequence). The CDR3 consists of 15 residues. V lost 5 bases and J 3 bases, leaving 17 bases between the germline ends.

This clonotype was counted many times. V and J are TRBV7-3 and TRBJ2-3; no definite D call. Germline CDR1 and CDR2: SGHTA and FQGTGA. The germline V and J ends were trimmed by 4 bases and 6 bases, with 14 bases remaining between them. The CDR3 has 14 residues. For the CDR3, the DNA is TGTGCCAGCAGCTCCGACCGTACTGGGGATACGCAGTATTTT. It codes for CASSSDRTGDTQYF.

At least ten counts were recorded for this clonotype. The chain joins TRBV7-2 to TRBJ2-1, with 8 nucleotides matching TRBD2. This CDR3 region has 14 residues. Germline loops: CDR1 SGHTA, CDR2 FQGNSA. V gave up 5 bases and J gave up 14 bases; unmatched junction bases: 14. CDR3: CASSRGASGSSEFF. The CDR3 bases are TGTGCCAGCAGCAGGGGGGCTAGCGGGTCCTCCGAGTTCTTC.

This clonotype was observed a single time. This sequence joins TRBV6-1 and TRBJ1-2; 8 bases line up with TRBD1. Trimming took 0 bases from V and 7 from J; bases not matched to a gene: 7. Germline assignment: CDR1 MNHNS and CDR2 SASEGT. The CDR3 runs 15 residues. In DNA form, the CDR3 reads TGTGCCAGCAGTGAAGCCGGACAGGGCGGTGGTGGCTACACCTTC. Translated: CASSEAGQGGGGYTF.

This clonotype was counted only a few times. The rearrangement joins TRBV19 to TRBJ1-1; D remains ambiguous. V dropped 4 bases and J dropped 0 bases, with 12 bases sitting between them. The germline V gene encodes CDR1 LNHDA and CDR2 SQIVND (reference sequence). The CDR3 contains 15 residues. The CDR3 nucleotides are TGTGCCAGTAGTACTAAGGGATTCATGAACACTGAAGCTTTCTTT. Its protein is CASSTKGFMNTEAFF.

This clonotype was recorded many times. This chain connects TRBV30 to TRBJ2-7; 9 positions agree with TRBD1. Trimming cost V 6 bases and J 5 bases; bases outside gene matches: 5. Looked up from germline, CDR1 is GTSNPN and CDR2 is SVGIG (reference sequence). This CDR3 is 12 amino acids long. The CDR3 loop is CACRGQGHEQYF. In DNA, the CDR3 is TGTGCCTGTAGGGGACAGGGCCACGAGCAGTACTTC.

CDR3: CASSQYPQSSNQPQHF. DNA of the CDR3: TGTGCCAGCAGCCAGTACCCACAGAGTAGCAATCAGCCCCAGCATTTT. This chain links TRBV7-9 with TRBJ1-5; D not certain. Germline CDR1 is SEHNR and CDR2 is FQNEAQ (reference sequence). The CDR3 is made up of 16 amino acids. Trimming took off 5 bases at V and 0 bases at J, with 14 bases between the two ends.

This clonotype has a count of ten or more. Here the CDR3 DNA reads TGTGCCAGCAATAAACCGGGGGGCGAGCAGTACTTC. It translates to CASNKPGGEQYF. V usage is TRBV6-2 or TRBV6-3 and J usage is TRBJ2-7; 7 bases agree with TRBD2. Looked up from germline, CDR1 is MNHEY and CDR2 is SVGEGT. The CDR3 has 12 residues. The V and J ends lost 7 bases and 6 bases, in that order; junction bases with no gene match: 6.

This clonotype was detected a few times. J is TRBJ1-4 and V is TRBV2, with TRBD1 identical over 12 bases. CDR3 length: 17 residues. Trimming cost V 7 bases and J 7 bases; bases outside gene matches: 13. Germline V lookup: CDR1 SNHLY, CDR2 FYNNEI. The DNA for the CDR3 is TGTGCCAGCATCAGGGACAGGGGGCTGGCGGTTGGTGAAAAACTGTTTTTT. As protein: CASIRDRGLAVGEKLFF.

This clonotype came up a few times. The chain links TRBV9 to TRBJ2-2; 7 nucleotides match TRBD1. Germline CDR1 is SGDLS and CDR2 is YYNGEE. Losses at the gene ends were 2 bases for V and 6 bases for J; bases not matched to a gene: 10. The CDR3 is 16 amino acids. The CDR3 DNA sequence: TGTGCCAGCAGCGTCACAGGGGCGAGAGTCTCCGGGGAGCTGTTTTTT. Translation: CASSVTGARVSGELFF.

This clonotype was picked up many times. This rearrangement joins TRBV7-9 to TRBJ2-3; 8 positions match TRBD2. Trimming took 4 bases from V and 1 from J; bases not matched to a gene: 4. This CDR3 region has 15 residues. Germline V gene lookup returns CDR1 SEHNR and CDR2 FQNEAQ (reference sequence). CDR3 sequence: CASSSSLAGTDTQYF. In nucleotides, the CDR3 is TGTGCCAGCAGCTCATCACTAGCGGGCACAGATACGCAGTATTTT.

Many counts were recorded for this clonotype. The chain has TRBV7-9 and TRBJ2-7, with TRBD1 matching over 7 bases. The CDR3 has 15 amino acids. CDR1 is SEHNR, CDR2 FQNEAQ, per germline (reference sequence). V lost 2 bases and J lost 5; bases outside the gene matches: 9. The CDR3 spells CASSLSRQGRDEQYF. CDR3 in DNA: TGTGCCAGCAGCTTATCCCGACAGGGTCGGGACGAGCAGTACTTC.

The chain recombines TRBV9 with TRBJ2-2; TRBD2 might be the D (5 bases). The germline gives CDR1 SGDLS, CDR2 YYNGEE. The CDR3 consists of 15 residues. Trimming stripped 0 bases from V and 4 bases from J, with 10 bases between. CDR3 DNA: TGTGCCAGCAGCGTAGCCGGGAAAGTCACCGGGGAGCTGTTTTTT. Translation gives CASSVAGKVTGELFF. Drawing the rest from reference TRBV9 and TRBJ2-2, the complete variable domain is DSGVTQTPKHLITATGQRVTLRCSPRSGDLSVYWYQQSLDQGLQFLIQYYNGEERAKGNILERFSAQQFPDLHSELNLSSLELGDSALYFCASSVAGKVTGELFFGEGSRLTVL.

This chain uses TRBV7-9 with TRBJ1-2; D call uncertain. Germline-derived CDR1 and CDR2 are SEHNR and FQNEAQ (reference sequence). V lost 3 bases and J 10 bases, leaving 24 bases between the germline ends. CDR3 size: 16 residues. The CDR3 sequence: CASSLIPGQPLNDYTF. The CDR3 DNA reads TGTGCCAGCAGCTTGATTCCAGGTCAACCCCTCAATGACTACACCTTC.

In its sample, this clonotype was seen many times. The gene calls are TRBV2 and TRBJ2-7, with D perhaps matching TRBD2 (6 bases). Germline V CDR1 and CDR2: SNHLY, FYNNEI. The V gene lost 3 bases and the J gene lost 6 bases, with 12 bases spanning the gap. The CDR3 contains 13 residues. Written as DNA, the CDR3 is TGTGCCAGCAGTGAGTGGGGGGTACCCGAGCAGTACTTC. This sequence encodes CASSEWGVPEQYF.

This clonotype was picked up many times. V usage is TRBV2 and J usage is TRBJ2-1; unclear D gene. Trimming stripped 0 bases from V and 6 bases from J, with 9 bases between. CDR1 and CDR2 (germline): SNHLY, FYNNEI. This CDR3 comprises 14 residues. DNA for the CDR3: TGTGCCAGCAGTGAAGCGGTAGAGGCCAATGAGCAGTTCTTC. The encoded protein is CASSEAVEANEQFF.

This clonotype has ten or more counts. DNA of the CDR3: TGCAGCGTTGTATGGGGGATCGGCCAGCCCCAGCATTTT. This codes for CSVVWGIGQPQHF. V is TRBV29-1 and J is TRBJ1-5, with a possible D match to TRBD1 (5 bases). V was trimmed by 4 bases and J by 7 bases, leaving 14 bases between them. The CDR3 is 13 amino acids. Germline assignment: CDR1 SQVTM and CDR2 ANQGSEA. Drawing the rest from reference TRBV29-1 and TRBJ1-5, the complete variable domain is SAVISQKPSRDICQRGTSLTIQCQVDSQVTMMFWYRQQPGQSLTLIATANQGSEATYESGFVIDKFPISRPNLTFSTLTVSNMSPEDSSIYLCSVVWGIGQPQHFGDGTRLSIL.

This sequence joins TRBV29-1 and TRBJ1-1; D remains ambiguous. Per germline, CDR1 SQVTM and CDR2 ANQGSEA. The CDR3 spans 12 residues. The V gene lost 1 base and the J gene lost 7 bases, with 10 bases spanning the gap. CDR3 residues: CSVEGGRLEAFF. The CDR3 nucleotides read TGCAGCGTTGAAGGCGGGCGTCTTGAAGCTTTCTTT.

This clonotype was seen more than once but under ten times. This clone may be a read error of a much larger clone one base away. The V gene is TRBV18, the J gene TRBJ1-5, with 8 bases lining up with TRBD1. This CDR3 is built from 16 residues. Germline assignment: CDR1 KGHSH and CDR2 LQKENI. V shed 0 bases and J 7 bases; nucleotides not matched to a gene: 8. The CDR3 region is CASSPPGQGEWQPQHF. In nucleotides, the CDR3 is TGTGCCAGCTCACCACCAGGACAGGGAGAGTGGCAGCCCCAGCATTTT.

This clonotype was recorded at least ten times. The CDR3 loop is CATSRDMSYEQYF. CDR3 DNA: TGTGCCACCAGCAGAGATATGAGCTACGAGCAGTACTTC. The chain carries TRBV15 and TRBJ2-7; D uncertain. Germline values: CDR1 LNHNV, CDR2 YYDKDF (reference sequence). This CDR3 has 13 residues. Trimming took 0 bases from V and 3 from J, leaving 6 bases between them.

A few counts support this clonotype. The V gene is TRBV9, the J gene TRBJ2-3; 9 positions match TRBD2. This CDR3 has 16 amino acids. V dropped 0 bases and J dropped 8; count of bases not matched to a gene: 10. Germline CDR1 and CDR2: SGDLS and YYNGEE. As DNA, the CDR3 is TGTGCCAGCAGCGTAGGTGGGACTAGCTTTCACAGTACGCAGTATTTT. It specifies CASSVGGTSFHSTQYF.

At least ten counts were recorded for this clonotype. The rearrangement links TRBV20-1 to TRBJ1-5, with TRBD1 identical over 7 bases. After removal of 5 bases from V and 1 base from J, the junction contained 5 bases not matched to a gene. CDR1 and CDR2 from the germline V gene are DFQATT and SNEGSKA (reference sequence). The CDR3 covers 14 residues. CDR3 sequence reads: CSAGRGTSNQPQHF. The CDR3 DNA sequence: TGCAGTGCTGGCAGGGGGACCAGCAATCAGCCCCAGCATTTT.

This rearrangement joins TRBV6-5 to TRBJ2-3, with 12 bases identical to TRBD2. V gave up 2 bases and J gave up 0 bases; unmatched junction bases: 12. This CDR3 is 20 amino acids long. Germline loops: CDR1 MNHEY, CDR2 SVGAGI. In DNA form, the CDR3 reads TGTGCCAGCAGTTACCCTAGCGGGAGGGCCGGGGGACCTAGCACAGATACGCAGTATTTT. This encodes CASSYPSGRAGGPSTDTQYF.